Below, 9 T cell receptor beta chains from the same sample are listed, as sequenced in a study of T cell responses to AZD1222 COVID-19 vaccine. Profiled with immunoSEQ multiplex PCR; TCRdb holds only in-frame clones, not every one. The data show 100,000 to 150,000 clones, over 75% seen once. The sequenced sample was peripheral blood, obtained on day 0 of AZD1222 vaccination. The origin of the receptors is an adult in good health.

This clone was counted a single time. The CDR3 here is CASSAGNTEAFF. The DNA for the CDR3 is TGTGCCAGCAGCGCAGGGAACACTGAAGCTTTCTTT. V gene TRBV4-2 combines with J gene TRBJ1-1; no definite D call. CDR1 LGHNA and CDR2 YNFKEQ come from the germline V gene. V was cut by 5 bases and J by 1 base, with 5 bases left in between. This CDR3 is built from 12 residues.

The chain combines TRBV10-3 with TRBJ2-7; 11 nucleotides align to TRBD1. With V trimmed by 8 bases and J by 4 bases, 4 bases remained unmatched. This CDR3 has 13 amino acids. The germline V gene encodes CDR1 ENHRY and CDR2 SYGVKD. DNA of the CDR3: TGTGCCATCCGCGGACAGGGGGCTTACGAGCAGTACTTC. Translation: CAIRGQGAYEQYF.

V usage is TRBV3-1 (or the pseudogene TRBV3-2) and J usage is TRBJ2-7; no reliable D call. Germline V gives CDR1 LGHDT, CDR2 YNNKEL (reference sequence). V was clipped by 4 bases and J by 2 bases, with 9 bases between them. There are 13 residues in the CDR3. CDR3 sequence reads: CASSRDITYEQYF. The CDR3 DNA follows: TGTGCCAGCAGCCGGGATATAACCTACGAGCAGTACTTC.

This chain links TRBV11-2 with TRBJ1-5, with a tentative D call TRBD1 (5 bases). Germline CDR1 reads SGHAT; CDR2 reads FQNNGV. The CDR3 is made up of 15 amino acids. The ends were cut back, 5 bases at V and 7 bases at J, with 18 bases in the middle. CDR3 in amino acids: CASSRTAGSGQPQHF. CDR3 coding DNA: TGTGCCAGCAGCCGTACCGCAGGGTCGGGACAGCCCCAGCATTTT.

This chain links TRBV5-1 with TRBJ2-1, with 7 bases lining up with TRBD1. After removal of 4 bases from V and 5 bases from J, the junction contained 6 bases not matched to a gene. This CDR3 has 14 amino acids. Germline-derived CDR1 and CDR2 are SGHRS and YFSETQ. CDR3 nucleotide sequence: TGCGCCAGCAGCACAGGGGAAGTGAACAATGAGCAGTTCTTC. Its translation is CASSTGEVNNEQFF. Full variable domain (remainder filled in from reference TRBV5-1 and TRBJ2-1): KAGVTQTPRYLIKTRGQQVTLSCSPISGHRSVSWYQQTPGQGLQFLFEYFSETQRNKGNFPGRFSGRQFSNSRSEMNVSTLELGDSALYLCASSTGEVNNEQFFGPGTRLTVL.

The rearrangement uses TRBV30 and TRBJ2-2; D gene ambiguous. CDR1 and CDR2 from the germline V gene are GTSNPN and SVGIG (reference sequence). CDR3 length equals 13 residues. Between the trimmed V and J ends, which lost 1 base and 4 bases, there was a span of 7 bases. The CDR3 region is CAWSGIGTGELFF. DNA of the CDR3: TGTGCCTGGAGTGGAATCGGCACCGGGGAGCTGTTTTTT.

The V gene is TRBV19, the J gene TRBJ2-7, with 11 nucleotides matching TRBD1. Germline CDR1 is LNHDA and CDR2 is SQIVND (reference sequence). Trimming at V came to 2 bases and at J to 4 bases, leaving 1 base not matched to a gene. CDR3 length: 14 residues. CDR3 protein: CASSIRDRGYEQYF. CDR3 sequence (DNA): TGTGCCAGTAGTATAAGGGACAGGGGGTACGAGCAGTACTTC.

CDR3 loop: CATAVGSTGELFF. DNA for the CDR3: TGCGCTACAGCGGTGGGGAGTACCGGGGAGCTGTTTTTT. The V and J genes are TRBV5-1 and TRBJ2-2; weak D call: TRBD2 (5 bases). The CDR3 covers 13 residues. CDR1 is SGHRS and CDR2 is YFSETQ in the germline V gene.

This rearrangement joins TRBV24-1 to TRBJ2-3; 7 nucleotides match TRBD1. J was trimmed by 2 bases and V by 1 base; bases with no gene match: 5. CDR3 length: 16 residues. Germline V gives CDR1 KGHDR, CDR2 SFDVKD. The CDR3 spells CATSDLGTAITDTQYF. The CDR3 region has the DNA TGTGCCACCAGTGATTTAGGGACAGCAATCACAGATACGCAGTATTTT.